This entry concerns a single T cell receptor (beta chain). The target antigen is unknown. This record comes from a study of naive and memory T cell subsets. Cells stained for CD3, CD4, CD8, CD45RA and CD27 were sorted into four subsets. Study-level results: Naive repertoires, especially CD8, held a few larger clonotypes, possibly memory cells re-expressing CD45RA. In CD4 and CD8 cells, diversity dropped from naive through EMRA.

Both TRBC1 and TRBC2 were covered by a beta constant-region primer of two equimolar oligonucleotides. Nested alpha and beta constant-region primers with the SP2 primer drove four PCR rounds on ligated cDNA. An oligonucleotide with the SP2 primer and a 12-nucleotide UMI was ligated to the cDNA 3' end. TCRdb reprocessed the UMI-ligation and nested PCR reads with MiXCR, giving one entry per CDR3 protein. The sample holds about 90,000 distinct CDR3 sequences, around 11% seen once. This CDR3 comprises 17 residues. Germline V gene lookup returns CDR1 MNHEY and CDR2 SMNVEV (reference sequence). Unmatched junction bases numbered 14, after V lost 5 bases and J lost 3 bases.

Sequenced material: naive CD4+ T cells from blood. The V gene is TRBV27, the J gene TRBJ1-2, with 8 bases matching TRBD1. The TCR was taken from a human donor in good health. CDR3 residues: CASSARGDRPGHYGYTF. As DNA, the CDR3 is TGTGCCAGCAGTGCGAGGGGGGACAGGCCAGGCCACTATGGCTACACCTTC.